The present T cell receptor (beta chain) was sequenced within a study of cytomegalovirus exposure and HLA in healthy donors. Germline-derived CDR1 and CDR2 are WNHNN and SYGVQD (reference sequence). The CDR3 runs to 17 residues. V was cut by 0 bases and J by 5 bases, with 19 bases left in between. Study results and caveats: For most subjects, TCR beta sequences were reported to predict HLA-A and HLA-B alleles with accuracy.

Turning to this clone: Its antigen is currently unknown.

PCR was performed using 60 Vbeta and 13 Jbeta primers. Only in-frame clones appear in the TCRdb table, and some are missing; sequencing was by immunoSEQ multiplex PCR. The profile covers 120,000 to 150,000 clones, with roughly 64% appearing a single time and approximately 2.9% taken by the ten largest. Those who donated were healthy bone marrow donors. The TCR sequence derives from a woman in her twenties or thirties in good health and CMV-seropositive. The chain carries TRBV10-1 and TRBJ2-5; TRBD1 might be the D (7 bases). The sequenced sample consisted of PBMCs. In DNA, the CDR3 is TGCGCCAGCAGTGAGTCCATTAGGGGGCGGGATGGTGAGACCCAGTACTTC. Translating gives CASSESIRGRDGETQYF.